This TCR beta chain derives from a study of blood T cell repertoires in COVID-19. Study as a whole: Both acute and convalescent COVID-19 samples were obtained from the United States, Italy and Spain.

This CDR3 is 16 amino acids long. J gave up 11 bases and V 4 bases, and 19 bases lay outside the gene matches. CDR1 MNHEY and CDR2 SVGAGI come from the germline V gene. In the original analysis: Reference gene primer amplification gave estimated nucleated cell counts. Repertoires were generated with immunoSEQ multiplex PCR, while TCRdb's copy carries only in-frame clones and drops some. The V and J calls and clone size are taken from that table; D and trimming were inferred from the DNA. The table records 150,000 to 200,000 clones, 84% of them present only once. Recruitment covered about two dozen US areas and drew participants whose ages spanned about 18 to 100 years.

The chain couples TRBV6-5 to TRBJ1-1; 7 positions agree with TRBD1. The TCR comes from a man aged 40-50 years who had recovered from COVID-19. The sample comprised PBMCs or T cells enriched from blood (not recorded which). The CDR3 DNA is TGTGCCAGCAGTTTGTCCTTGACAGGGCCCATACCGAACGCTTTCTTT. It encodes CASSLSLTGPIPNAFF.